This T cell receptor (beta chain) emerged from a study of blood T cell repertoires in COVID-19. Across the study: Samples taken during acute and convalescent COVID-19 were collected in the United States, Italy and Spain. Sources were T cells, B-cell-depleted T cells, or PBMCs; the material itself was cDNA or gDNA.

The CDR3 is 14 residues long. The V end lost 2 bases, the J end lost 3 bases, and 10 bases lay between the germline ends. CDR1 is MNHNS and CDR2 is SASEGT in the germline V gene. In the original workflow: Estimation of nucleated cell counts relied on the amplification of reference gene primers. Sequencing was performed with immunoSEQ multiplex PCR; in TCRdb, only in-frame clones are kept and a portion is missing. That table is the source of V, J and clone size, and D and trimming were worked out from the DNA. The repertoire includes about 260,000 clones, roughly 90% of them detected once, and over 1.5% sits in the top ten.

This chain uses TRBV6-1 with TRBJ1-1, with D possibly matching TRBD1 (5 bases). The sample comprised peripheral blood. This TCR derives from a man aged 25 to 40 with active or convalescent COVID-19. DNA for the CDR3: TGTGCCAGCAGTGAAATCGAAGGGGACACTGAAGCTTTCTTT. The encoded protein is CASSEIEGDTEAFF.